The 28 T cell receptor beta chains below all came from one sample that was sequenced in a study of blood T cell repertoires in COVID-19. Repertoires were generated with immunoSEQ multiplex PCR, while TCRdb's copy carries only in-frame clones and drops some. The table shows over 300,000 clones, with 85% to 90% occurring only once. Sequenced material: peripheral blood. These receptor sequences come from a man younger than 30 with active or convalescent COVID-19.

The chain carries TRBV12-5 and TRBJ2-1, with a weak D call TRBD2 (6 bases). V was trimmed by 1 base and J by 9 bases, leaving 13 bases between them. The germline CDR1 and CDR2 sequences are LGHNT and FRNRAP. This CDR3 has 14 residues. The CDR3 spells CASGLDRRGGEQFF. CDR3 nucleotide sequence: TGTGCTAGTGGTTTGGACAGGCGGGGAGGTGAGCAGTTCTTC.

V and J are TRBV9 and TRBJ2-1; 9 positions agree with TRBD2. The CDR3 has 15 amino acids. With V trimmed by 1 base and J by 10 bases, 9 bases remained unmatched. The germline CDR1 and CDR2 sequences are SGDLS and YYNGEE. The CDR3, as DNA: TGTGCCAGCAGCGTAAGTGGCGGGAGGGCCAAGGAGCAGTTCTTC. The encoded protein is CASSVSGGRAKEQFF.

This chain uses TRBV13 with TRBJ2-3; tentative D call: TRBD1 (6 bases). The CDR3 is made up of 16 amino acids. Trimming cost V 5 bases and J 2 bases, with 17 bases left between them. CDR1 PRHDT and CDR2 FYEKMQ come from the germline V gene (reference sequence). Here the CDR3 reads CASSRWVGAATDTQYF. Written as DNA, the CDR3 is TGTGCCAGCAGCCGATGGGTGGGGGCCGCCACAGATACGCAGTATTTT.

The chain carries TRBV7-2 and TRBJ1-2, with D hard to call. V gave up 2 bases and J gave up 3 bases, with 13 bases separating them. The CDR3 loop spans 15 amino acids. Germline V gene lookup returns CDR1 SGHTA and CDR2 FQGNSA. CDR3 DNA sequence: TGTGCCAGCAGCTTAATGGCCCTGGAGGACTATGGCTACACCTTC. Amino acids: CASSLMALEDYGYTF.

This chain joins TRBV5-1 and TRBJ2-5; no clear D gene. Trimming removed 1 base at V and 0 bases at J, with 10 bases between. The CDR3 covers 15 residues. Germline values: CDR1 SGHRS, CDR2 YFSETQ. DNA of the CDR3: TGCGCCAGCAGCTTGTTTGGTCAGAACCAAGAGACCCAGTACTTC. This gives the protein CASSLFGQNQETQYF. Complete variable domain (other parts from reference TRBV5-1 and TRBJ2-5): KAGVTQTPRYLIKTRGQQVTLSCSPISGHRSVSWYQQTPGQGLQFLFEYFSETQRNKGNFPGRFSGRQFSNSRSEMNVSTLELGDSALYLCASSLFGQNQETQYFGPGTRLLVL.

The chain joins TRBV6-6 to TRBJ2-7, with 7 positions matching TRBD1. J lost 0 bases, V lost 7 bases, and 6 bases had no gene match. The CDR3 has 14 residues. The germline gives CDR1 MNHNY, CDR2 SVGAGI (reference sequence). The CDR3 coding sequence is TGTGCCAGCAAGGGGACAGCCAGCTCCTACGAGCAGTACTTC. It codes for CASKGTASSYEQYF.

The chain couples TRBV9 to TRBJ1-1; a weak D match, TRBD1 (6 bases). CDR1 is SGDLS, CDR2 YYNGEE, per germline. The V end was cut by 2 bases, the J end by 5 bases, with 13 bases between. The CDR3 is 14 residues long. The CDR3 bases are TGTGCCAGCAGCGTGTCAGGGGCTGATACTGAAGCTTTCTTT. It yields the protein CASSVSGADTEAFF.

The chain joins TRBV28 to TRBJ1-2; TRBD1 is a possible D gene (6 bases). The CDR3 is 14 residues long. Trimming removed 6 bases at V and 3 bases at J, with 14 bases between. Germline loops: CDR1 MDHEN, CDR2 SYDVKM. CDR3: CASRGGAKDYGYTF. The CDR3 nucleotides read TGTGCCAGCAGGGGGGGGGCGAAGGACTATGGCTACACCTTC.

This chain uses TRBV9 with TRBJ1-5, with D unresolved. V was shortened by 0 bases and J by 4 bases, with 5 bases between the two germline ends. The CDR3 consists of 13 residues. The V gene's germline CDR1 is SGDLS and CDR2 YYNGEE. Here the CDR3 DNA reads TGTGCCAGCAGCGTAGTGAGTAATCAGCCCCAGCATTTT. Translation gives CASSVVSNQPQHF.

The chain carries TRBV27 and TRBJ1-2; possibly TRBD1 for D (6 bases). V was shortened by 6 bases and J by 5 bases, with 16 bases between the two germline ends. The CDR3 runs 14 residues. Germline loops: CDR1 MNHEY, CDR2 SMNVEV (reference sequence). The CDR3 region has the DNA TGTGCCAGCAGCTACCAGGGGTTCGGGTATGGCTACACCTTC. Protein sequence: CASSYQGFGYGYTF.

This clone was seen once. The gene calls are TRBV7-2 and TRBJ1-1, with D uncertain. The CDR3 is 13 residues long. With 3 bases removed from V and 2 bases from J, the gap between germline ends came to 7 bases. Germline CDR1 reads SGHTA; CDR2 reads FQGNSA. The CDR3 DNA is TGTGCCAGCAGCTTTACTACTAACACTGAAGCTTTCTTT. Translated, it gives CASSFTTNTEAFF.

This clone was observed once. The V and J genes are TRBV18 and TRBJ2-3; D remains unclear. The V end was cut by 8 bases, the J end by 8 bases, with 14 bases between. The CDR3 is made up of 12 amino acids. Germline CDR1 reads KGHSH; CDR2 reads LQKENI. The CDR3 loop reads CASNQIPGTQYF. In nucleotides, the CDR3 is TGTGCCAGCAATCAAATTCCGGGTACGCAGTATTTT.

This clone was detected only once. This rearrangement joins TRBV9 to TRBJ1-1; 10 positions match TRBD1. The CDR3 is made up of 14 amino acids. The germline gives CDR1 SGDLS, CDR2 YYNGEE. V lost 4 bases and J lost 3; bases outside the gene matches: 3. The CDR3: CASSPTGGYTEAFF. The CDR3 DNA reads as TGTGCCAGCAGCCCGACAGGGGGCTACACTGAAGCTTTCTTT.

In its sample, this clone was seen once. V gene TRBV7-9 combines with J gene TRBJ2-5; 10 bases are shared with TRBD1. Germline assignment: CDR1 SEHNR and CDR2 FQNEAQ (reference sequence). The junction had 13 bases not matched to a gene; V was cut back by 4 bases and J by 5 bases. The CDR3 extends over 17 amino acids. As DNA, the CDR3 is TGTGCCAGCAGCTCCAACGCGGGAGACAGGGGGCGGGAGACCCAGTACTTC. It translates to CASSSNAGDRGRETQYF.

The CDR3 DNA is TGTGCCAGCAGCCGCAGGGGAGGGCAGGATACGCAGTATTTT. It specifies CASSRRGGQDTQYF. The chain is built from TRBV7-9 and TRBJ2-3, with D possibly TRBD2 on 7 matching bases. V dropped 5 bases and J dropped 6 bases, with 15 bases sitting between them. CDR1 is SEHNR and CDR2 is FQNEAQ in the germline V gene (reference sequence). The CDR3 extends over 14 amino acids.

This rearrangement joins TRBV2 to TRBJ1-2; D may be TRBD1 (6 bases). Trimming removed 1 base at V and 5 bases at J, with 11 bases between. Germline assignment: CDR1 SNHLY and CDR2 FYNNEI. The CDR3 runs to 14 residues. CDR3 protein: CASSEGRGSYGYTF. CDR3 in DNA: TGTGCCAGCAGTGAAGGCAGGGGATCGTATGGCTACACCTTC.

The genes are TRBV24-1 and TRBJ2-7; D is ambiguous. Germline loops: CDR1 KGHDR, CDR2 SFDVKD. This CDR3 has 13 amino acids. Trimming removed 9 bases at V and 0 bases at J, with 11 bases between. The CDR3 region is CATGSLSSYEQYF. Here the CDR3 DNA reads TGTGCCACCGGATCACTAAGCTCCTACGAGCAGTACTTC.

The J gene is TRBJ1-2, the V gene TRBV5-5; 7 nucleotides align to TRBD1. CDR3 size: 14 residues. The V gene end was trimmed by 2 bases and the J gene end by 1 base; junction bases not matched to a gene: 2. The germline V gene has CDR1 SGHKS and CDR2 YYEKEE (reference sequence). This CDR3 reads CASSFPGGNYGYTF. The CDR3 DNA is TGTGCCAGCAGCTTTCCAGGGGGTAACTATGGCTACACCTTC.

CDR3 coding DNA: TGTGCCAGCAGTCGAAGACTAGCGGGGGGGGTCGCAGATACGCAGTATTTT. The encoded protein is CASSRRLAGGVADTQYF. The J gene is TRBJ2-3, the V gene TRBV6-6; TRBD2 agrees at 14 bases. Germline CDR1 MNHNY, CDR2 SVGAGI (reference sequence). This CDR3 is 17 amino acids long. V dropped 5 bases and J dropped 4; count of bases not matched to a gene: 8.

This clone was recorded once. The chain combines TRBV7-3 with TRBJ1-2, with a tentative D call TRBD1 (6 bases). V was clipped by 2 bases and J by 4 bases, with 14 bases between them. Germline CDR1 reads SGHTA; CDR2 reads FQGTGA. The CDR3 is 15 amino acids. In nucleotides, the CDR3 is TGTGCCAGCAGCTTAGGGCCCACAGGGAGCTATGGCTACACCTTC. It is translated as CASSLGPTGSYGYTF.

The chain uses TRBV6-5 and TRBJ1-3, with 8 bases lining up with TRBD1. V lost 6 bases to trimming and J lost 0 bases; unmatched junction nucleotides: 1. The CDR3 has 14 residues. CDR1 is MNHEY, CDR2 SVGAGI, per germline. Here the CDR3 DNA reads TGTGCCAGCAGGGACAGGGTCTCTGGAAACACCATATATTTT. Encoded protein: CASRDRVSGNTIYF.

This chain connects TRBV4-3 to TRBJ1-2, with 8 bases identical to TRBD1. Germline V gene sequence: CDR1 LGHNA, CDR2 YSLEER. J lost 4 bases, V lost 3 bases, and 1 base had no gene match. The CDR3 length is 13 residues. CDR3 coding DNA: TGCGCCAGCAGCCAGACAGGGGCCTATGGCTACACCTTC. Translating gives CASSQTGAYGYTF.

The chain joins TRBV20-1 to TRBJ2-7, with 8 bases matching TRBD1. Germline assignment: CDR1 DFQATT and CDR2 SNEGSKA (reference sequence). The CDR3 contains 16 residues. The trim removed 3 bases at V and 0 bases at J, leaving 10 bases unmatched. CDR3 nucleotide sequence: TGCAGTGCTAGTACCACGACAGGGGCCACCTCCTACGAGCAGTACTTC. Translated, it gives CSASTTTGATSYEQYF.

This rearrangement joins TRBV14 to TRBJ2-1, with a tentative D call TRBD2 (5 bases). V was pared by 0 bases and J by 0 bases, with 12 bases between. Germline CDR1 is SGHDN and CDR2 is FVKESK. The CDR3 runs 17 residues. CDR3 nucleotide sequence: TGTGCCAGCAGCCAAGAAGAGACTACTTTCTCCTACAATGAGCAGTTCTTC. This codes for CASSQEETTFSYNEQFF. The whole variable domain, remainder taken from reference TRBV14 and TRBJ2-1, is EAGVTQFPSHSVIEKGQTVTLRCDPISGHDNLYWYRRVMGKEIKFLLHFVKESKQDESGMPNNRFLAERTGGTYSTLKVQPAELEDSGVYFCASSQEETTFSYNEQFFGPGTRLTVL.

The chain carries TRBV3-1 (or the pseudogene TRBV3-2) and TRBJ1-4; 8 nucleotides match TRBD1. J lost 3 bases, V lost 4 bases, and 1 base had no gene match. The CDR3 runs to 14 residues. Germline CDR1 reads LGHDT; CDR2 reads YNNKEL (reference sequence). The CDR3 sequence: CASSPDRANEKLFF. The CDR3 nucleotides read TGTGCCAGCAGCCCGGACAGGGCTAATGAAAAACTGTTTTTT.

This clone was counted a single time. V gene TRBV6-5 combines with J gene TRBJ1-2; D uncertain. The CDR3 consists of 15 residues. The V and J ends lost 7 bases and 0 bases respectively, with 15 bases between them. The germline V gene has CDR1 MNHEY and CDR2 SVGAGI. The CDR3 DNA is TGTGCCAGCACGAAGCAGGCAGGCTCTAACTATGGCTACACCTTC. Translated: CASTKQAGSNYGYTF.

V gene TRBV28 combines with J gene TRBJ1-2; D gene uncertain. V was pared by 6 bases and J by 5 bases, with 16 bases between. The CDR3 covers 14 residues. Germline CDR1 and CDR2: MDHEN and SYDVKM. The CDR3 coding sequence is TGTGCCAGCAGAAGCGGACTCGGGCAATATGGCTACACCTTC. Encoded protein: CASRSGLGQYGYTF.

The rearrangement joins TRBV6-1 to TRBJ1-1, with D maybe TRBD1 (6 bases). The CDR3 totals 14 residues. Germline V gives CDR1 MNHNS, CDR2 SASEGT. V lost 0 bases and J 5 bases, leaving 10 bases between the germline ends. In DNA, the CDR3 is TGTGCCAGCAGTGAAGCGGGGGGGCTGACTGAAGCTTTCTTT. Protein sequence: CASSEAGGLTEAFF.